The rows below give T cell receptor beta chains drawn from one sample of a study of blood T cell repertoires in COVID-19. Profiling relied on immunoSEQ multiplex PCR, and the TCRdb table lists in-frame clones only, not all of them. The table lists roughly 120,000 clones, about 85% of them singletons. The specimen was peripheral blood. The receptors come from an older woman with COVID-19, enrolled during active disease. CDR3s include the opening cysteine and the closing phenylalanine or tryptophan. The listing skips clone size in some rows; elsewhere it reads once, few, many or a size class.

clone_size | v_call | cdr3_aa
. | TRBV18 | CASSTAAVSTDTQYF
. | TRBV2 | CASNPSANYGYTF
. | TRBV9 | CASSVGTASDEQFF
once | TRBV5-4 | CASSLAKTGNTEAFF
. | TRBV2 | CASREEDTQYF
. | TRBV11-2 | CASSSGLAGQETQYF
once | TRBV9 | CASSVAGGGSSGTEAFF
. | TRBV19 | CATTDRGRTGELFF
. | TRBV6-2/TRBV6-3 | CASSYRAGNTEAFF
. | TRBV18 | CASSPGTSGSYNEQFF
. | TRBV30 | CAWGYRSEINTEAFF
. | TRBV27 | CASSWGGDSNQPQHF
. | TRBV4-1 | CASSQASGSGNTIYF
. | TRBV11-3 | CASSSTSGGASDTQYF
. | TRBV19 | CASSMAAGAFYGYTF
. | TRBV6-2/TRBV6-3 | CASSWGRDWSYNEQFF
few | TRBV3-1/TRBV3-2 | CASSQSEILYNEQFF
. | TRBV3-1/TRBV3-2 | CASSSQGNTNYGYTF
. | TRBV7-2 | CASSLGGETGELFF
. | TRBV2 | CASSAMLANYGYTF
. | TRBV3-1/TRBV3-2 | CASSQAPGPIQYGYTF
. | TRBV15 | CATSRGLGRGTQYF
. | TRBV6-5 | CASSPTGRAIYF
once | TRBV5-1 | CASSLEGRGSTDTQYF
. | TRBV7-3 | CASSPLAGNEQFF
. | TRBV4-1 | CASSQGQLYSNQPQHF
. | TRBV2 | CASSEGYTEAFF
. | TRBV15 | CATSRKGMNTEAFF
. | TRBV6-5 | CASNTGGGQPQHF
. | TRBV6-4 | CASSVNYQETQYF
. | TRBV7-3 | CASSSGAGDGYTF
. | TRBV27 | CASSPPGQINEKLFF
. | TRBV6-1 | CASSEGYGQPQHF
. | TRBV2 | CASSPGLNSPLHF
. | TRBV7-8 | CASSWDRTDYGYTF
. | TRBV5-6 | CASSLVYRIYNEQFF
. | TRBV6-6 | CASRVTGMNTEAFF
once | TRBV7-8 | CASTIPGGNYGYTF
. | TRBV24-1 | CATSDNAGPGNTIYF
once | TRBV30 | CAWSVRRAFF
. | TRBV10-3 | CAISESKGQGALFF